A single sample is the source of the 24 T cell receptor beta chains below, sequenced in a study of beta chain features in type 1 diabetes. Study-wide results and caveats: TCRB CDR3s from Type 1 diabetes patients were moderately but significantly shorter in all four CD4+ subsets.

These TCRs are of unknown antigen specificity. Every bit of the isolated RNA underwent reverse transcription, so sequencing read expressed TCRB transcripts. TCRdb's table, derived via immunoSEQ multiplex PCR, lists solely in-frame clones and lacks some. The table lists about 230,000 clones, 16% of them singletons. The source material was naive CD4+ T cells from blood. The receptor source for this set is a man aged 30 to 45 with type 1 diabetes.

This clone was seen a handful of times. V gene TRBV7-9 combines with J gene TRBJ2-1; TRBD2 matches 10 bases. The CDR3 totals 14 residues. Unmatched junction bases numbered 3, after V lost 3 bases and J lost 7 bases. Germline V gene data show CDR1 as SEHNR and CDR2 as FQNEAQ (reference sequence). The CDR3 region has the DNA TGTGCCAGCAGCTTGACTAGCGGGCTGAATGAGCAGTTCTTC. It codes for CASSLTSGLNEQFF.

The V gene is TRBV28, the J gene TRBJ2-7, with 9 bases fitting TRBD1. V shed 5 bases and J 5 bases; nucleotides not matched to a gene: 7. This CDR3 spans 14 amino acids. Looked up from germline, CDR1 is MDHEN and CDR2 is SYDVKM. The CDR3 protein is CASSNLGQGNEQYF. CDR3 in DNA: TGTGCCAGCAGTAACCTAGGACAGGGGAACGAGCAGTACTTC.

This clone was detected once. The chain employs TRBV28 and TRBJ2-5; tentatively, D is TRBD2 (7 bases). The J call is doubtful: the DNA matches TRBJ2-7 better. The CDR3 has 13 amino acids. Germline V gives CDR1 MDHEN, CDR2 SYDVKM. The chain's CDR3 is CASTLGGAYEQYF. The DNA of the CDR3 is TGTGCCAGCACCCTAGGGGGGGCCTACGAGCAGTACTTC.

This clone has only a few counts. V gene TRBV5-1 combines with J gene TRBJ2-5; D is undetermined. This CDR3 spans 14 amino acids. Per germline, CDR1 SGHRS and CDR2 YFSETQ. The V end was cut by 0 bases, the J end by 2 bases, with 8 bases between. The chain's CDR3 is CASSLAQVQETQYF. The CDR3 region has the DNA TGCGCCAGCAGCTTGGCGCAGGTTCAAGAGACCCAGTACTTC.

This chain connects TRBV9 to TRBJ2-1; TRBD1 aligns across 8 bases. This CDR3 has 16 amino acids. J was trimmed by 8 bases and V by 0 bases; bases with no gene match: 10. Germline V gene lookup returns CDR1 SGDLS and CDR2 YYNGEE. CDR3 coding DNA: TGTGCCAGCAGCGTAGTATTGCAGGGGGCATTGGATGAGCAGTTCTTC. This gives the protein CASSVVLQGALDEQFF.

The chain recombines TRBV7-9 with TRBJ2-1, with 7 bases that match TRBD1. Germline loops: CDR1 SEHNR, CDR2 FQNEAQ (reference sequence). J lost 4 bases, V lost 5 bases, and 8 bases had no gene match. The CDR3 runs to 15 residues. CDR3 coding DNA: TGTGCCAGCAGCGCAGACCTGACAGGGTACAATGAGCAGTTCTTC. It translates to CASSADLTGYNEQFF.

The chain joins TRBV9 to TRBJ2-3; 8 bases are shared with TRBD2. The CDR3 covers 15 residues. J was trimmed by 4 bases and V by 2 bases; bases with no gene match: 6. Germline CDR1 reads SGDLS; CDR2 reads YYNGEE. The CDR3: CASSVTTSGADTQYF. The CDR3 DNA reads TGTGCCAGCAGCGTCACTACTAGCGGAGCAGATACGCAGTATTTT.

The gene calls are TRBV2 and TRBJ2-7; 7 bases are a match to TRBD1. The ends lost 6 bases at V and 4 bases at J; junction bases unmatched: 0. This CDR3 is built from 11 residues. Germline lookup yields CDR1 SNHLY and CDR2 FYNNEI. CDR3 coding DNA: TGTGCCAGCAGGACAGGGTACGAGCAGTACTTC. This translates into CASRTGYEQYF.

The chain combines TRBV11-1 with TRBJ2-1, with D possibly being TRBD2 (5 bases). Germline CDR1 is SGHAT and CDR2 is FQDESV (reference sequence). CDR3 length equals 13 residues. Trimming pared 5 bases from V and 8 bases from J, leaving 13 bases between. The CDR3 reads CASSQYSEDEQFF. In nucleotides, the CDR3 is TGTGCCAGCAGCCAATACTCGGAGGATGAGCAGTTCTTC.

This chain uses TRBV29-1 with TRBJ2-6; tentative D call: TRBD1 (6 bases). With 5 bases removed from V and 2 bases from J, the gap between germline ends came to 7 bases. The CDR3 spans 13 residues. Germline loops: CDR1 SQVTM, CDR2 ANQGSEA. For the CDR3, the DNA is TGCAGCGTTACAGGGACTGGGGCCAACGTCCTGACTTTC. The encoded protein is CSVTGTGANVLTF.

CDR3 nucleotides: TGCAGCGTCCAAGAGGTCGGCCTTTCGAACACCGGGGAGCTGTTTTTT. Amino acid sequence: CSVQEVGLSNTGELFF. This sequence joins TRBV29-1 and TRBJ2-2; D is uncertain. The germline V gene encodes CDR1 SQVTM and CDR2 ANQGSEA. V shed 6 bases and J shed 0 bases, with 17 bases lying between them. The CDR3 consists of 16 residues.

The V call is TRBV28, the J call TRBJ2-1; possibly TRBD2 for D (5 bases). The CDR3 length is 14 residues. CDR1 is MDHEN, CDR2 SYDVKM, per germline. The V and J ends lost 6 bases and 5 bases respectively, with 14 bases between them. The CDR3 loop reads CASRDFRGNNEQFF. The CDR3, as DNA: TGTGCCAGCAGGGACTTCCGAGGGAACAATGAGCAGTTCTTC.

This clone was counted a few times. The chain carries TRBV29-1 and TRBJ2-7; tentative D call: TRBD2 (5 bases). Germline V gene lookup returns CDR1 SQVTM and CDR2 ANQGSEA. V lost 7 bases and J lost 7, with 20 bases in between. The CDR3 runs to 13 residues. CDR3 loop: CSASGVYLWEQYF. CDR3 nucleotides: TGCAGCGCCTCCGGGGTTTACCTTTGGGAGCAGTACTTC.

The chain carries TRBV29-1 and TRBJ2-1, with D unresolved. The germline gives CDR1 SQVTM, CDR2 ANQGSEA. The CDR3 is 10 amino acids. V was clipped by 3 bases and J by 7 bases, with 4 bases between them. CDR3 nucleotides: TGCAGCGTTGAGGGGAATGAGCAGTTCTTC. Protein: CSVEGNEQFF.

For the CDR3, the DNA is TGTGCCAGCAGCCTCTCCCCAGCCAAAAACATTCAGTACTTC. As protein: CASSLSPAKNIQYF. The chain recombines TRBV11-2 with TRBJ2-4; no clear D. Germline CDR1 and CDR2: SGHAT and FQNNGV. This CDR3 region has 14 residues. V lost 5 bases and J lost 0, with 8 bases in between.

In this sample, this clone turned up a few times. The chain joins TRBV29-1 to TRBJ2-3; the D gene is possibly TRBD2 (6 bases). The ends were cut back, 7 bases at V and 3 bases at J, with 17 bases in the middle. CDR3 length: 14 residues. Germline lookup yields CDR1 SQVTM and CDR2 ANQGSEA. The CDR3 loop reads CSAARGRGTDTQYF. The CDR3 region has the DNA TGCAGCGCCGCGCGGGGCCGGGGGACAGATACGCAGTATTTT.

The chain has TRBV30 and TRBJ1-5, with D possibly TRBD1 on 6 matching bases. CDR3 length equals 17 residues. The germline V and J ends were trimmed by 3 bases and 0 bases, with 18 bases remaining between them. From germline, CDR1 is GTSNPN and CDR2 SVGIG (reference sequence). The CDR3 region is CAWSADRQPNSNQPQHF. The DNA of the CDR3 is TGTGCCTGGAGCGCAGACAGGCAGCCGAATAGCAATCAGCCCCAGCATTTT.

The chain has TRBV28 and TRBJ2-6; 7 nucleotides align to TRBD1. V shed 7 bases and J 0 bases; nucleotides not matched to a gene: 3. Germline V gene sequence: CDR1 MDHEN, CDR2 SYDVKM. This CDR3 region has 15 residues. The CDR3, as DNA: TGTGCCAGCACTACAGGGGCCTCTGGGGCCAACGTCCTGACTTTC. Translating it yields CASTTGASGANVLTF. Drawing the rest from reference TRBV28 and TRBJ2-6, the complete variable domain is DVKVTQSSRYLVKRTGEKVFLECVQDMDHENMFWYRQDPGLGLRLIYFSYDVKMKEKGDIPEGYSVSREKKERFSLILESASTNQTSMYLCASTTGASGANVLTFGAGSRLTVL.

The chain links TRBV5-4 to TRBJ2-4; 11 bases map to TRBD1. Germline CDR1 is SGHNT and CDR2 is YYREEE (reference sequence). V was pared by 4 bases and J by 3 bases, with 6 bases of the junction left unmatched. The CDR3 contains 16 residues. This CDR3 reads CASSQGQGEGKNIQYF. The CDR3 DNA follows: TGTGCCAGCAGCCAGGGACAGGGGGAAGGCAAAAACATTCAGTACTTC.

This clone showed up just a few times. The rearrangement joins TRBV30 to TRBJ1-2, with 7 bases identical to TRBD1. The CDR3 spans 12 residues. The ends lost 2 bases at V and 7 bases at J; junction bases unmatched: 4. Germline CDR1 and CDR2: GTSNPN and SVGIG (reference sequence). The CDR3 coding sequence is TGTGCCTGGAGTTTAGGGGGCGGTGGCTACACCTTC. Amino acids: CAWSLGGGGYTF.

The chain joins TRBV27 to TRBJ1-5; D remains unclear. This CDR3 comprises 13 residues. In germline, CDR1 is MNHEY, CDR2 SMNVEV (reference sequence). Trimming pared 3 bases from V and 2 bases from J, leaving 5 bases between. The CDR3 region has the DNA TGTGCCAGCAGTTTCCAGGGCAATCAGCCCCAGCATTTT. This gives the protein CASSFQGNQPQHF.

This clone was seen more than once but under ten times. The chain recombines TRBV29-1 with TRBJ1-4; a possible D gene is TRBD1 (6 bases). V lost 7 bases, J lost 8 bases, and 14 bases lay in between. The length of the CDR3 is 12 residues. The germline V gene encodes CDR1 SQVTM and CDR2 ANQGSEA. The CDR3 DNA sequence: TGCAGCGCCGGGACATCCGGGGAAAAACTGTTTTTT. Protein product: CSAGTSGEKLFF.

This clone occurred a few times. The rearrangement joins TRBV15 to TRBJ2-5, with 8 bases identical to TRBD2. The junction had 12 bases not matched to a gene; V was cut back by 4 bases and J by 5 bases. This CDR3 spans 16 amino acids. Germline loops: CDR1 LNHNV, CDR2 YYDKDF (reference sequence). CDR3 sequence reads: CATSTHEREPRETQYF. The CDR3 region has the DNA TGTGCCACCAGCACCCATGAGCGGGAGCCCCGGGAGACCCAGTACTTC.

The chain uses TRBV7-2 and TRBJ2-1, with D unclear. Per germline, CDR1 SGHTA and CDR2 FQGNSA. Between the trimmed V and J ends, which lost 1 base and 6 bases, there was a span of 10 bases. This CDR3 comprises 14 residues. In nucleotides, the CDR3 is TGTGCCAGCAGCTTAGATGTCGGGTTCAATGAGCAGTTCTTC. Translated: CASSLDVGFNEQFF.